This TCR beta chain was sequenced in a study of response to subunit inactivated influenza vaccine. Study-wide points: After each seasonal influenza vaccination, few new T cells are recruited, the authors suggested.

This clonotype was observed many times. The antigen is undetermined. TCRdb reprocessed the RT-PCR reads with MiXCR, giving one entry per CDR3 protein. The data hold about 620,000 distinct CDR3 sequences, with approximately 12% observed a single time. The material sequenced was PBMCs from blood, taken on the day of vaccination. The receptor comes from a man over 45 who received an inactivated influenza vaccine.

This CDR3 is CASSLGGTEETQYF. The DNA of the CDR3 is TGTGCCAGCAGCTTAGGGGGTACAGAAGAGACCCAGTACTTC. This rearrangement joins TRBV7-2 to TRBJ2-5; D not certain. The CDR3 consists of 14 residues. With 1 base removed from V and 3 bases from J, the gap between germline ends came to 9 bases. The V gene's germline CDR1 is SGHTA and CDR2 FQGNSA.